This T cell receptor beta chain was identified during a study of cytomegalovirus exposure and HLA in healthy donors. Study conclusions and caveats: Per published accounts, TCR beta sequences correctly predicted the HLA-A and HLA-B alleles of most subjects. Looking again later, the authors saw that most CMV-associated TCR beta chains seemed HLA-restricted.

In regard to this clone: Its target is unknown.

Vbeta (60) and Jbeta (13) primers were used in the PCR. The method was immunoSEQ multiplex PCR; TCRdb's version includes in-frame clones alone and lacks a portion of them. The table lists nearly 300,000 clones, about nine tenths of them singletons. This CDR3 is 12 amino acids long. Germline V CDR1 and CDR2: SGDLS, YYNGEE. V lost 4 bases, J lost 6 bases, and 3 bases stayed unmatched. The receptor's source is a man aged 35 to 55 in good health and CMV-seropositive. Material for sequencing was PBMCs. This chain connects TRBV9 to TRBJ1-2; the match to TRBD1 covers 7 bases. The CDR3 nucleotides are TGTGCCAGCAGCTTGACAGGGAATGGCTACACCTTC. Protein sequence: CASSLTGNGYTF.